These 5 T cell receptor beta chains came from one sample sequenced in a study of blood T cell repertoires in COVID-19. Clones were read by immunoSEQ multiplex PCR, and TCRdb kept only the in-frame ones, dropping some. The sample carries 270,000 or so clones, approximately 81% recorded once. Sequencing was performed on PBMCs or T cells enriched from blood (not recorded which). The origin of the receptors is a woman aged 50 to 60 who had been exposed to COVID-19.

The rearrangement uses TRBV29-1 and TRBJ1-2, with D perhaps TRBD1 (5 bases). Germline values: CDR1 SQVTM, CDR2 ANQGSEA. The V end was cut by 7 bases, the J end by 4 bases, with 10 bases between. The CDR3 consists of 11 residues. The CDR3 DNA is TGCAGCGCTTACGGGGGCTATGGCTACACCTTC. Protein sequence: CSAYGGYGYTF.

The chain uses TRBV10-2 and TRBJ1-2; D is possibly TRBD1 (5 bases). CDR3 length: 15 amino acids. In germline, CDR1 is WSHSY, CDR2 SAAADI. Trimming left V 4 bases short and J 4 bases short, with 16 bases between. The CDR3 protein is CASSGFGEGTYGYTF. The CDR3 DNA is TGCGCCAGCAGTGGGTTTGGGGAGGGGACCTATGGCTACACCTTC.

The chain couples TRBV12-3 or TRBV12-4 to TRBJ2-7, with D perhaps matching TRBD2 (5 bases). CDR3 length equals 13 residues. The V gene lost 8 bases and the J gene lost 2 bases, with 13 bases spanning the gap. CDR3 loop: CASALSGTYEQYF. The CDR3 DNA is TGTGCCAGCGCCCTGTCGGGAACCTACGAGCAGTACTTC.

The V gene is TRBV27, the J gene TRBJ2-7; TRBD2 aligns across 12 bases. This CDR3 has 16 residues. V dropped 4 bases and J dropped 4; count of bases not matched to a gene: 8. Per the germline V gene, CDR1 is MNHEY and CDR2 is SMNVEV (reference sequence). The CDR3 spells CASSSLTSGGLYEQYF. The CDR3 coding sequence is TGTGCCAGCAGTTCCTTGACTAGCGGGGGTCTTTACGAGCAGTACTTC.

The rearrangement links TRBV5-1 to TRBJ1-1; D unclear. Deletions cut 4 bases from V and 0 bases from J, with 4 bases between. The CDR3 covers 12 residues. Germline CDR1 reads SGHRS; CDR2 reads YFSETQ. Written as DNA, the CDR3 is TGCGCCAGCAGCGGGCTGAACACTGAAGCTTTCTTT. It codes for CASSGLNTEAFF.